This passage covers 26 T cell receptor beta chains from one sample sequenced in a study of blood T cell repertoires in COVID-19. Sequencing used immunoSEQ multiplex PCR; TCRdb keeps in-frame clones, though not all of them. The sample records more than 100,000 clones, approximately 90% being singletons. Sequencing was done on a sample of peripheral blood. The receptors here all came from a man aged 65-85 years with active COVID-19.

This chain links TRBV27 with TRBJ2-6, with 10 bases matching TRBD1. The ends lost 6 bases at V and 0 bases at J; junction bases unmatched: 8. Germline-derived CDR1 and CDR2 are MNHEY and SMNVEV (reference sequence). The CDR3 length is 18 residues. The DNA of the CDR3 is TGTGCCAGCAGGGCCCGACAGGGGGCCAACTCTGGGGCCAACGTCCTGACTTTC. This codes for CASRARQGANSGANVLTF.

The genes are TRBV19 and TRBJ1-4; perhaps TRBD1 as D (5 bases). Trimming took 3 bases from V and 3 from J, leaving 11 bases between them. Germline CDR1 and CDR2: LNHDA and SQIVND (reference sequence). The CDR3 runs to 15 residues. CDR3 protein: CASSMGQGSNEKLFF. The CDR3 bases are TGTGCCAGTAGTATGGGTCAGGGATCTAATGAAAAACTGTTTTTT.

The V gene is TRBV19, the J gene TRBJ1-1; a weak D match, TRBD1 (6 bases). CDR3 length: 13 amino acids. The germline CDR1 and CDR2 sequences are LNHDA and SQIVND (reference sequence). Between the trimmed V and J ends, which lost 0 bases and 6 bases, there was a span of 8 bases. This chain's CDR3 is CASSIERGSEAFF. The CDR3 DNA sequence: TGTGCCAGTAGTATAGAGAGGGGGTCTGAAGCTTTCTTT.

The gene calls are TRBV28 and TRBJ1-2; 10 positions agree with TRBD1. The V gene's germline CDR1 is MDHEN and CDR2 SYDVKM. The CDR3 contains 15 residues. V gave up 5 bases and J gave up 5 bases; unmatched junction bases: 8. The CDR3 DNA sequence: TGTGCCAGCAGTCCCGGGACAGGGGTATGGTATGGCTACACCTTC. Its protein product is CASSPGTGVWYGYTF.

The chain has TRBV27 and TRBJ1-6; 7 bases map to TRBD1. Germline V gene lookup returns CDR1 MNHEY and CDR2 SMNVEV (reference sequence). The junction had 2 bases not matched to a gene; V was cut back by 2 bases and J by 7 bases. CDR3 size: 14 residues. The CDR3 nucleotides are TGTGCCAGCAGTTTAGAACAGGGGAATTCACCCCTCCACTTT. Protein: CASSLEQGNSPLHF.

This chain uses TRBV18 with TRBJ2-7; D is perhaps TRBD2 (5 bases). Trimming removed 6 bases at V and 3 bases at J, with 12 bases between. The CDR3 is 13 amino acids. The germline V gene has CDR1 KGHSH and CDR2 LQKENI. As DNA, the CDR3 is TGTGCCAGCTCTTTCGGGGTGAACTACGAGCAGTACTTC. This encodes CASSFGVNYEQYF.

In its sample, this clone was seen once. The chain recombines TRBV5-4 with TRBJ2-5; 12 bases align to TRBD2. There are 15 residues in the CDR3. Germline CDR1 and CDR2: SGHNT and YYREEE (reference sequence). The V gene end was trimmed by 4 bases and the J gene end by 5 bases; junction bases not matched to a gene: 6. CDR3 residues: CASSATSGSVETQYF. CDR3 sequence (DNA): TGTGCCAGCAGCGCGACTAGCGGGAGCGTGGAGACCCAGTACTTC.

Here the CDR3 reads CASSYSSTLAAAETQYF. The CDR3 DNA sequence: TGTGCCAGCAGTTACTCGAGTACCCTAGCAGCGGCAGAGACCCAGTACTTC. V usage is TRBV6-2 or TRBV6-3 and J usage is TRBJ2-5; D is possibly TRBD2 (5 bases). Germline CDR1 is MNHEY and CDR2 is SVGEGT. The CDR3 totals 17 residues. Trimming stripped 0 bases from V and 4 bases from J, with 18 bases between.

This chain joins TRBV10-3 and TRBJ2-5; TRBD2 agrees at 14 bases. Germline V lookup: CDR1 ENHRY, CDR2 SYGVKD. This CDR3 has 16 amino acids. The V and J ends lost 4 bases and 5 bases, in that order; junction bases with no gene match: 6. Written as DNA, the CDR3 is TGTGCCATCAGTGTGGGGACTAGCGGGAGTGGCGAGACCCAGTACTTC. The encoded protein is CAISVGTSGSGETQYF.

This rearrangement joins TRBV24-1 to TRBJ2-2, with 7 bases lining up with TRBD1. The CDR3 has 15 residues. Germline loops: CDR1 KGHDR, CDR2 SFDVKD. The V and J ends lost 9 bases and 0 bases, in that order; junction bases with no gene match: 6. The CDR3 DNA sequence: TGTGCCACCCTGGGGGACAGTACGAACACCGGGGAGCTGTTTTTT. It codes for CATLGDSTNTGELFF.

The chain is built from TRBV5-1 and TRBJ1-3; TRBD1 agrees at 8 bases. The CDR3 runs to 16 residues. The V gene's germline CDR1 is SGHRS and CDR2 YFSETQ. Losses at the gene ends were 4 bases for V and 0 bases for J; bases not matched to a gene: 6. The CDR3 DNA is TGCGCCAGCAGCGTGGGGGACAGGAACTCTGGAAACACCATATATTTT. It codes for CASSVGDRNSGNTIYF. The full variable domain, with the rest looked up from reference TRBV5-1 and TRBJ1-3, is KAGVTQTPRYLIKTRGQQVTLSCSPISGHRSVSWYQQTPGQGLQFLFEYFSETQRNKGNFPGRFSGRQFSNSRSEMNVSTLELGDSALYLCASSVGDRNSGNTIYFGEGSWLTVV.

The chain links TRBV11-2 to TRBJ2-5, with D possibly TRBD1 on 6 matching bases. Germline CDR1 reads SGHAT; CDR2 reads FQNNGV. The ends were cut back, 1 base at V and 5 bases at J, with 14 bases in the middle. The CDR3 runs to 15 residues. The CDR3, as DNA: TGTGCCAGCAGCTTAGTTGAAGGACAGCGGGAGACCCAGTACTTC. This codes for CASSLVEGQRETQYF.

V and J are TRBV19 and TRBJ1-2; D is ambiguous. The length of the CDR3 is 13 residues. With 1 base removed from V and 7 bases from J, the gap between germline ends came to 10 bases. Germline V gene sequence: CDR1 LNHDA, CDR2 SQIVND (reference sequence). CDR3 in DNA: TGTGCCAGTAGTATAGCCGCGGTCGGTGGCTACACCTTC. As protein: CASSIAAVGGYTF.

This chain uses TRBV7-8 with TRBJ2-7; D may be TRBD1 (5 bases). CDR1 SGHVS and CDR2 FQNEAQ come from the germline V gene. Trimming left V 6 bases short and J 1 base short, with 10 bases between. The CDR3 consists of 13 residues. CDR3 bases: TGTGCCAGCAGTGCAGGGATTTCCTACGAGCAGTACTTC. This translates into CASSAGISYEQYF.

The chain recombines TRBV6-5 with TRBJ1-1; D possibly corresponds to TRBD1 (5 bases). The CDR3 runs to 13 residues. The V gene's germline CDR1 is MNHEY and CDR2 SVGAGI. Deletions cut 0 bases from V and 10 bases from J, with 12 bases between. In nucleotides, the CDR3 is TGTGCCAGCAGTTACTCAGACGTTCAGGGAGCTTTCTTT. Its protein product is CASSYSDVQGAFF.

The chain carries TRBV24-1 and TRBJ2-2; the match to TRBD1 covers 7 bases. The CDR3 spans 15 residues. Germline CDR1 is KGHDR and CDR2 is SFDVKD. Trimming cost V 2 bases and J 4 bases; bases outside gene matches: 3. CDR3 coding DNA: TGTGCCACCAGTGATTCGACAGGGTCCACCGGGGAGCTGTTTTTT. It codes for CATSDSTGSTGELFF.

The rearrangement joins TRBV30 to TRBJ2-7; tentatively, D is TRBD2 (5 bases). There are 14 residues in the CDR3. Trimming left V 4 bases short and J 1 base short, with 14 bases between. The germline CDR1 and CDR2 sequences are GTSNPN and SVGIG (reference sequence). In nucleotides, the CDR3 is TGTGCCTGGAACTCTCGGGGTGGGTCCTACGAGCAGTACTTC. Encoded protein: CAWNSRGGSYEQYF.

The J gene is TRBJ2-1, the V gene TRBV28; 8 bases are a match to TRBD2. CDR1 MDHEN and CDR2 SYDVKM come from the germline V gene. V was pared by 1 base and J by 6 bases, with 8 bases of the junction left unmatched. The CDR3 consists of 16 residues. CDR3 residues: CASSLFTGGPGNEQFF. As DNA, the CDR3 is TGTGCCAGCAGTTTATTTACGGGAGGGCCCGGCAATGAGCAGTTCTTC.

The chain recombines TRBV18 with TRBJ2-7, with no clear D. CDR1 is KGHSH and CDR2 is LQKENI in the germline V gene. This CDR3 is built from 11 residues. V lost 10 bases, J lost 7 bases, and 14 bases lay in between. The CDR3 region has the DNA TGTGCCACCAGACTCTCTAGGGAGCAGTACTTC. The encoded protein is CATRLSREQYF.

This sequence joins TRBV9 and TRBJ2-3; 9 bases are shared with TRBD2. The trim removed 0 bases at V and 5 bases at J, leaving 10 bases unmatched. CDR3 length: 17 residues. From germline, CDR1 is SGDLS and CDR2 YYNGEE. The CDR3 DNA reads TGTGCCAGCAGCGTAGTCCCCAGCGGGAGGATCGGAGATACGCAGTATTTT. Translating it yields CASSVVPSGRIGDTQYF.

CDR3 sequence reads: CASSLGDGQYEQYF. The CDR3, as DNA: TGCGCCAGCAGCTTGGGGGACGGACAGTACGAGCAGTACTTC. The chain recombines TRBV5-1 with TRBJ2-7; D might be TRBD1 (6 bases). From germline, CDR1 is SGHRS and CDR2 YFSETQ. The CDR3 contains 14 residues. V was shortened by 0 bases and J by 4 bases, with 11 bases between the two germline ends. The full variable domain, in which reference TRBV5-1 and TRBJ2-7 provide the parts outside the CDR3, is KAGVTQTPRYLIKTRGQQVTLSCSPISGHRSVSWYQQTPGQGLQFLFEYFSETQRNKGNFPGRFSGRQFSNSRSEMNVSTLELGDSALYLCASSLGDGQYEQYFGPGTRLTVT.

J is TRBJ1-4 and V is TRBV20-1, with 7 bases that match TRBD1. The CDR3 has 11 residues. With V trimmed by 5 bases and J by 9 bases, 3 bases remained unmatched. Germline V CDR1 and CDR2: DFQATT, SNEGSKA (reference sequence). CDR3 loop: CSAPTGKKLFF. The CDR3 DNA reads as TGCAGTGCTCCGACAGGGAAAAAACTGTTTTTT.

This clone has just one count. The rearrangement joins TRBV3-1 (or the pseudogene TRBV3-2) to TRBJ2-1, with 8 bases that match TRBD2. CDR1 and CDR2 from the germline V gene are LGHDT and YNNKEL (reference sequence). The CDR3 is 14 residues long. The junction had 5 bases not matched to a gene; V was cut back by 5 bases and J by 5 bases. CDR3 sequence: CASSRGSGNNEQFF. In nucleotides, the CDR3 is TGTGCCAGCAGCAGGGGTAGCGGGAACAATGAGCAGTTCTTC.

In its sample, this clone was seen once. DNA for the CDR3: TGTGCCAGTAGTATAGTACCGACAGGAGCCCGGCAAGAGACCCAGTACTTC. The encoded protein is CASSIVPTGARQETQYF. The gene calls are TRBV19 and TRBJ2-5; a possible D gene is TRBD1 (6 bases). Trimming shortened V by 1 base and J by 2 bases, and 17 bases separated the two germline ends. CDR1 is LNHDA and CDR2 is SQIVND in the germline V gene (reference sequence). This CDR3 is built from 17 residues. Using reference TRBV19 and TRBJ2-5 for the parts outside the CDR3, the full variable domain is DGGITQSPKYLFRKEGQNVTLSCEQNLNHDAMYWYRQDPGQGLRLIYYSQIVNDFQKGDIAEGYSVSREKKESFPLTVTSAQKNPTAFYLCASSIVPTGARQETQYFGPGTRLLVL.

This chain uses TRBV6-5 with TRBJ2-7; D gene uncertain. Germline V gene lookup returns CDR1 MNHEY and CDR2 SVGAGI. CDR3 length: 12 residues. V shed 8 bases and J shed 5 bases, with 13 bases lying between them. The CDR3 nucleotides are TGTGCCAGCGCAAGGCGAGGAGACGAGCAGTACTTC. Translation: CASARRGDEQYF.

This clone was seen a handful of times. The chain couples TRBV11-3 to TRBJ2-1, with TRBD2 as a possible D gene (7 bases). Germline-derived CDR1 and CDR2 are SGHNT and YENEEA. V lost 3 bases and J lost 8, with 20 bases in between. This CDR3 comprises 16 residues. CDR3 sequence reads: CASSLGRRGLKDEQFF. The CDR3 DNA sequence: TGTGCCAGCAGCTTGGGCCGGCGGGGGCTCAAGGATGAGCAGTTCTTC. Variable domain in full (rest from reference TRBV11-3 and TRBJ2-1): EAGVVQSPRYKIIEKKQPVAFWCNPISGHNTLYWYLQNLGQGPELLIRYENEEAVDDSQLPKDRFSAERLKGVDSTLKIQPAELGDSAVYLCASSLGRRGLKDEQFFGPGTRLTVL.